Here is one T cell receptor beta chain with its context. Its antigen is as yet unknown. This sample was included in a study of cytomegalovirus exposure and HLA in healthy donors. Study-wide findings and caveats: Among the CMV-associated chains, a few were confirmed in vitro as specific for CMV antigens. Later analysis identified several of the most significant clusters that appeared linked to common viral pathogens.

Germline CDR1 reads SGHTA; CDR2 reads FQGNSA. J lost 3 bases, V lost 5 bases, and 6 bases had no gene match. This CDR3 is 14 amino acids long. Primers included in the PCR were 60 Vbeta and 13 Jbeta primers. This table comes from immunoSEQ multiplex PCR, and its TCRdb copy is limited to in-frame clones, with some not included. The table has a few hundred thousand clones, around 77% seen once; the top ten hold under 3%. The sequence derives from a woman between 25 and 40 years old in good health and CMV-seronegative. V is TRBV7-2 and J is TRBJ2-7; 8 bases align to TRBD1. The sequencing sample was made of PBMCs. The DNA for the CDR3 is TGTGCCAGCAGCCCAGACAGGGGCCACTACGAGCAGTACTTC. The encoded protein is CASSPDRGHYEQYF.